This TCR beta chain was profiled in a study of T-cell memory formation after mild COVID-19. Study-wide results and caveats: The authors did not confirm SARS-CoV-2 specificity of second-wave clones peaking day 37.

TCRdb re-analysed the 5' RACE reads in MiXCR, keeping a single row per CDR3 protein. The table includes about 360,000 distinct CDR3 sequences, roughly an eighth detected once. The sample holds a few counts of this clonotype. Its antigen is still unknown. Trimming left V 5 bases short and J 8 bases short, with 7 bases between. The V gene's germline CDR1 is PRHDT and CDR2 FYEKMQ (reference sequence). The CDR3 totals 11 residues. The V and J genes are TRBV13 and TRBJ2-1; no firm D call. Sequenced input: PBMCs or a T cell subset sorted from them (not recorded which). This TCR came from a man between 18 and 35 years old who had mild COVID-19 (a few samples of this study predate the infection). Cell type and time point are not known. The CDR3 DNA reads TGTGCCAGCAGCCAGCTCCATGAGCAGTTCTTC. Protein: CASSQLHEQFF.